This TCR beta chain originates from a study of TIL therapy for anti-PD-1-resistant metastatic lung cancer. This clone was counted once. The libraries were made with immunoSEQ v3. Clones were sequenced by immunoSEQ multiplex PCR, and TCRdb holds only the in-frame ones, with some missing. Of 40,000 to 60,000 clones listed, 70% to 80% are singletons. Time point in this sample: pre-treatment sample, taken before nivolumab and TIL therapy. The V end was cut by 4 bases, the J end by 2 bases, with 10 bases between. From germline, CDR1 is LNHNV and CDR2 YYDKDF (reference sequence). CDR3 size: 14 residues. This sequence joins TRBV15 and TRBJ2-3; D perhaps matches TRBD1 (5 bases). The source of this sequence is a woman between 30 and 80 years old with non-small cell lung cancer. The source was blood, collected at baseline. CDR3 coding DNA: TGTGCCACCAGCAAGGACACCGCCACAGATACGCAGTATTTT. As protein: CATSKDTATDTQYF. The entire variable domain, with the rest obtained from reference TRBV15 and TRBJ2-3, is as follows: DAMVIQNPRYQVTQFGKPVTLSCSQTLNHNVMYWYQQKSSQAPKLLFHYYDKDFNNEADTPDNFQSRRPNTSFCFLDIRSPGLGDTAMYLCATSKDTATDTQYFGPGTRLTVL.